Reported below is one TCR beta chain. The antigen is not known. Since a much larger clone is just one base distant, this may be a read error. The record originates from a study of CD8 T cells in ankylosing spondylitis. Researchers built TCR beta libraries using quantitative 5'-RACE with molecular barcodes. MiXCR, applied by TCRdb to the 5' RACE reads, yields one record per CDR3 protein. The sample contains 36,000 or so distinct CDR3 sequences, 6% of which appear only once. The length of the CDR3 is 13 residues. Trimming removed 1 base at V and 5 bases at J, with 8 bases between. CDR1 and CDR2 (germline): SEHNR, FQNEAQ (reference sequence). Study-level results: Past research had described some motif variants in reactive arthritis synovial fluid and blood.

This chain connects TRBV7-9 to TRBJ1-1; D unresolved. Source material: blood, either unsorted or a sorted T cell fraction (not recorded which). The sequence derives from a male donor with ankylosing spondylitis or in good health (not recorded which). The CDR3 loop reads CASSLGVLTEAFF. As DNA, the CDR3 is TGTGCCAGCAGCTTAGGGGTGCTGACTGAAGCTTTCTTT.